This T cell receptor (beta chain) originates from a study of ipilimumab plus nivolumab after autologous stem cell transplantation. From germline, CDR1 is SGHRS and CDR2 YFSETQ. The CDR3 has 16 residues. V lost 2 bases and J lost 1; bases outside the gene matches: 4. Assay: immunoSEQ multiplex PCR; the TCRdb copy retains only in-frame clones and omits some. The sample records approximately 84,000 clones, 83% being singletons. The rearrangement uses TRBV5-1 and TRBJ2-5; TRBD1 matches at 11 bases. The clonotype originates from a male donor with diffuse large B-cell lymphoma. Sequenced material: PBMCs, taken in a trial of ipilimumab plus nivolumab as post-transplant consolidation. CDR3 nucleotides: TGCGCCAGCAGCTTTGGTGGGACAGGGGGCCAAGAGACCCAGTACTTC. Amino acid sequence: CASSFGGTGGQETQYF. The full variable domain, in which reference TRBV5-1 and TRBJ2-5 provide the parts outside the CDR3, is KAGVTQTPRYLIKTRGQQVTLSCSPISGHRSVSWYQQTPGQGLQFLFEYFSETQRNKGNFPGRFSGRQFSNSRSEMNVSTLELGDSALYLCASSFGGTGGQETQYFGPGTRLLVL.